The 27 T cell receptor beta chains presented below share a single source sample, sequenced in a study of regulatory T cells in long-lasting Graves disease. Time point here: persistent/refractory GD, antithyroid drugs over 5 years with positive TRAb. Extracted RNA from PBMCs served as the source of the TCR library. Construction of the TCR beta libraries employed iRepertoire HTBI primers in conjunction with Arm-PCR of CDR3 regions. TCRdb processed the multiplex PCR reads anew with MiXCR; each CDR3 protein has one entry. The table lists 450,000 or so distinct CDR3 sequences, about a fifth of them singletons. Specimen: peripheral blood mononuclear cells (PBMCs), collected when the disease was refractory, from a patient treated with antithyroid drugs. The receptors originated from a female donor with Graves disease.

The chain has TRBV13 and TRBJ2-2; D unclear. The V and J ends lost 5 bases and 0 bases respectively, with 10 bases between them. CDR3 length equals 15 residues. The germline gives CDR1 PRHDT, CDR2 FYEKMQ (reference sequence). CDR3 nucleotides: TGTGCCAGCAGCCCGGACGGTTCGAACACCGGGGAGCTGTTTTTT. It codes for CASSPDGSNTGELFF.

Worth noting for this clonotype: This clone may be a read error of a much larger clone one base away. This rearrangement joins TRBV6-1 to TRBJ2-2; D may be TRBD2 (6 bases). The V gene's germline CDR1 is MNHNS and CDR2 SASEGT. The ends were cut back, 6 bases at V and 4 bases at J, with 15 bases in the middle. The CDR3 has 15 residues. The CDR3 nucleotides are TGTGCCAGCAGGGTTCTAGCGCGCGGCACCGGGGAGCTGTTTTTT. Translation gives CASRVLARGTGELFF.

This rearrangement joins TRBV18 to TRBJ2-7; TRBD2 matches 10 bases. This CDR3 contains 15 residues. Germline values: CDR1 KGHSH, CDR2 LQKENI. The ends lost 2 bases at V and 2 bases at J; junction bases unmatched: 3. CDR3 sequence (DNA): TGTGCCAGCTCACCAGCTAGCGGGAGCGCCTACGAGCAGTACTTC. It codes for CASSPASGSAYEQYF.

The chain combines TRBV6-1 with TRBJ2-7; 10 bases are a match to TRBD2. The CDR3 loop spans 15 amino acids. Trimming at V came to 6 bases and at J to 1 base, leaving 6 bases not matched to a gene. Germline CDR1 is MNHNS and CDR2 is SASEGT. The CDR3 bases are TGTGCCAGCAGATTAGCGGGAGGAGGTTCCTACGAGCAGTACTTC. Protein sequence: CASRLAGGGSYEQYF.

This clonotype was counted a few times. The genes are TRBV28 and TRBJ1-1, with D tentatively TRBD1 (6 bases). The CDR3 runs 14 residues. Germline V gives CDR1 MDHEN, CDR2 SYDVKM. Between the trimmed V and J ends, which lost 6 bases and 2 bases, there was a span of 13 bases. The CDR3 spells CASRLGGGNTEAFF. CDR3 in DNA: TGTGCCAGCAGACTAGGGGGAGGAAACACTGAAGCTTTCTTT.

Notes on this clonotype: A much larger clone lies a single base off, so this may be a read error. The rearrangement uses TRBV7-9 and TRBJ2-7; 12 nucleotides align to TRBD2. The CDR3 runs 15 residues. J was trimmed by 2 bases and V by 5 bases; bases with no gene match: 4. Germline V gene sequence: CDR1 SEHNR, CDR2 FQNEAQ (reference sequence). CDR3 bases: TGTGCCAGCAGCCCCTGGACTAGCGGGACCTACGAGCAGTACTTC. It is translated as CASSPWTSGTYEQYF.

This clonotype has at least ten counts. The V gene is TRBV28, the J gene TRBJ1-2, with TRBD1 identical over 8 bases. The V gene end was trimmed by 4 bases and the J gene end by 4 bases; junction bases not matched to a gene: 14. Germline lookup yields CDR1 MDHEN and CDR2 SYDVKM. The CDR3 loop spans 17 amino acids. CDR3 coding DNA: TGTGCCAGCAGTTACGCCCAGCCCGACAGGGGAAGCTATGGCTACACCTTC. This gives the protein CASSYAQPDRGSYGYTF.

Concerning this clonotype itself: The missing conserved phenylalanine or tryptophan at the end of this CDR3 makes a read error likely. The DNA is omitted, as the CDR3 cannot be located on it reliably, and the CDR3 follows TCRdb's listing. This chain connects TRBV7-9 to TRBJ1-4. The germline gives CDR1 SEHNR, CDR2 FQNEAQ (reference sequence). From its first to its last residue, the CDR3 has 13 amino acids. CDR3 sequence: CASSLVDREPLVY.

This clonotype was observed at least ten times. V and J are TRBV6-2 or TRBV6-3 and TRBJ2-7; 7 bases fit TRBD2. The CDR3 sequence is 14 residues long. V lost 6 bases and J lost 3; bases outside the gene matches: 8. Germline values: CDR1 MNHEY, CDR2 SVGEGT. The CDR3 region is CASRDPGGVYEQYF. CDR3 nucleotides: TGTGCCAGCAGGGACCCGGGGGGTGTCTACGAGCAGTACTTC.

This clonotype was recorded at least ten times. The rearrangement links TRBV20-1 to TRBJ2-7; 10 bases agree with TRBD2. In germline, CDR1 is DFQATT, CDR2 SNEGSKA (reference sequence). The CDR3 covers 14 residues. J was trimmed by 1 base and V by 7 bases; bases with no gene match: 7. This chain's CDR3 is CSVSRTSGSYEQYF. CDR3 sequence (DNA): TGCAGTGTCTCTCGGACTAGCGGATCCTACGAGCAGTACTTC.

This clonotype was detected ten times or more. The chain links TRBV6-1 to TRBJ2-2, with D possibly being TRBD2 (6 bases). The CDR3 is 13 amino acids. Trimming pared 6 bases from V and 5 bases from J, leaving 10 bases between. Germline loops: CDR1 MNHNS, CDR2 SASEGT. CDR3 residues: CASRTGVTGELFF. CDR3 DNA sequence: TGTGCCAGCAGGACGGGGGTTACCGGGGAGCTGTTTTTT.

This clonotype was detected ten times or more. The chain carries TRBV28 and TRBJ1-5; D uncertain. Trimming stripped 6 bases from V and 4 bases from J, with 13 bases between. CDR3 length: 14 residues. The germline V gene has CDR1 MDHEN and CDR2 SYDVKM. CDR3 protein: CASSPGFRNQPQHF. In DNA, the CDR3 is TGTGCCAGCAGCCCCGGGTTTAGGAATCAGCCCCAGCATTTT.

CDR3 sequence (DNA): TGCGCCAGCAGCCACGGACTAGCGGTACACAACGAGCAGTACTTC. This encodes CASSHGLAVHNEQYF. The genes are TRBV4-3 and TRBJ2-7; the match to TRBD2 covers 10 bases. The CDR3 covers 15 residues. Germline lookup yields CDR1 LGHNA and CDR2 YSLEER. V was pared by 3 bases and J by 5 bases, with 7 bases of the junction left unmatched.

This clonotype was counted at least ten times. The chain uses TRBV28 and TRBJ2-7, with D perhaps matching TRBD2 (5 bases). The CDR3 runs 13 residues. Per the germline V gene, CDR1 is MDHEN and CDR2 is SYDVKM. Trimming took 3 bases from V and 9 from J, leaving 15 bases between them. For the CDR3, the DNA is TGTGCCAGCAGTTTTGGAGGTCCTACGACGCAGTACTTC. It encodes CASSFGGPTTQYF.

This clonotype was picked up many times. The rearrangement joins TRBV6-2 or TRBV6-3 to TRBJ2-7; unclear D gene. V shed 0 bases and J shed 7 bases, with 7 bases lying between them. Germline V lookup: CDR1 MNHEY, CDR2 SVGEGT. The CDR3 length is 12 residues. Here the CDR3 reads CASSYSWSEQYF. Written as DNA, the CDR3 is TGTGCCAGCAGTTACTCTTGGTCGGAGCAGTACTTC.

This clonotype has at least ten counts. V and J are TRBV15 and TRBJ1-1; D call uncertain. V was clipped by 2 bases and J by 0 bases, with 4 bases between them. The CDR3 totals 13 residues. The V gene's germline CDR1 is LNHNV and CDR2 YYDKDF (reference sequence). Here the CDR3 DNA reads TGTGCCACCAGCAGACAGTTGAACACTGAAGCTTTCTTT. Translating gives CATSRQLNTEAFF.

This clonotype has only a few counts. This chain uses TRBV9 with TRBJ1-2; 8 nucleotides line up with TRBD1. V trimming: 0 bases; J trimming: 7 bases; junction bases outside the gene matches: 2. The CDR3 sequence is 13 residues long. Germline V CDR1 and CDR2: SGDLS, YYNGEE. This CDR3 is CASSVGDRFGYTF. CDR3 coding DNA: TGTGCCAGCAGCGTAGGGGACAGGTTTGGCTACACCTTC. Supplemented by reference TRBV9 and TRBJ1-2, the full variable domain reads DSGVTQTPKHLITATGQRVTLRCSPRSGDLSVYWYQQSLDQGLQFLIQYYNGEERAKGNILERFSAQQFPDLHSELNLSSLELGDSALYFCASSVGDRFGYTFGSGTRLTVV.

This clonotype showed up just a few times. V gene TRBV5-6 combines with J gene TRBJ1-2, with a tentative D call TRBD1 (6 bases). Germline-derived CDR1 and CDR2 are SGHDT and YYEEEE. CDR3 length: 13 residues. V was shortened by 5 bases and J by 6 bases, with 14 bases between the two germline ends. CDR3 coding DNA: TGTGCCAGCAGTGCAATTCCAGGGGATGGCTACACCTTC. It translates to CASSAIPGDGYTF.

The DNA of the CDR3 is TGTGCCAGCAGCTTCCAAGGTGATAACACTGAAGCTTTCTTT. Protein: CASSFQGDNTEAFF. The genes are TRBV27 and TRBJ1-1; no definite D call. V was pared by 6 bases and J by 2 bases, with 13 bases between. This CDR3 is built from 14 residues. Germline values: CDR1 MNHEY, CDR2 SMNVEV (reference sequence).

This clonotype was recorded at least ten times. The V and J genes are TRBV28 and TRBJ2-7, with D tentatively TRBD1 (5 bases). In germline, CDR1 is MDHEN, CDR2 SYDVKM. With 4 bases removed from V and 7 bases from J, the gap between germline ends came to 17 bases. There are 14 residues in the CDR3. The CDR3 spells CASSSGPFGREQYF. The CDR3 DNA reads as TGTGCCAGCAGTTCAGGGCCGTTCGGGCGGGAGCAGTACTTC.

This clonotype was recorded a few times. The chain links TRBV28 to TRBJ2-1; 8 nucleotides agree with TRBD1. The CDR3 consists of 14 residues. Trimming cost V 4 bases and J 6 bases; bases outside gene matches: 5. The germline V gene encodes CDR1 MDHEN and CDR2 SYDVKM. The chain's CDR3 is CASSYRGILNEQFF. The CDR3 DNA reads TGTGCCAGCAGTTACAGGGGGATCCTCAATGAGCAGTTCTTC.

This clonotype was seen ten or more times. The V call is TRBV7-2, the J call TRBJ2-7; the D gene is possibly TRBD1 (6 bases). In germline, CDR1 is SGHTA, CDR2 FQGNSA. The V end lost 5 bases, the J end lost 0 bases, and 14 bases lay between the germline ends. This CDR3 contains 15 residues. This CDR3 reads CASSIRGSVSYEQYF. CDR3 coding DNA: TGTGCCAGCAGCATCAGGGGTTCGGTCTCCTACGAGCAGTACTTC.

The table lists this clonotype with many counts. This chain links TRBV20-1 with TRBJ2-4, with 8 bases aligning to TRBD2. The CDR3 spans 15 residues. The J segment lost 8 bases and the V segment lost 0 bases, leaving 9 bases of the junction unmatched. Germline CDR1 DFQATT, CDR2 SNEGSKA (reference sequence). The CDR3 DNA sequence: TGCAGTGCTAGAGAAGGGCGGGAGGTTCCCCACATTCAGTACTTC. As protein: CSAREGREVPHIQYF.

This clonotype was detected many times. The CDR3 sequence: CASRKYRENTEAFF. CDR3 in DNA: TGTGCCAGCAGAAAGTACAGGGAGAACACTGAAGCTTTCTTT. The chain joins TRBV28 to TRBJ1-1; TRBD1 might be the D (6 bases). The CDR3 runs to 14 residues. Germline V gene lookup returns CDR1 MDHEN and CDR2 SYDVKM. V was shortened by 6 bases and J by 1 base, with 12 bases between the two germline ends.

This clonotype was detected only a few times. V gene TRBV30 combines with J gene TRBJ1-1; D is undetermined. V gave up 2 bases and J gave up 4 bases, with 17 bases separating them. Germline CDR1 GTSNPN, CDR2 SVGIG (reference sequence). The CDR3 sequence is 15 residues long. CDR3 in DNA: TGTGCCTGGAGTTCCCGAAGCGGCAGGCCCACTGAAGCTTTCTTT. Translated: CAWSSRSGRPTEAFF.

This clonotype appeared many times. The chain couples TRBV12-5 to TRBJ1-1; D not resolved. The V gene lost 7 bases and the J gene lost 0 bases, with 3 bases spanning the gap. This CDR3 has 11 residues. Germline V lookup: CDR1 LGHNT, CDR2 FRNRAP. The CDR3 nucleotides read TGTGCTAGTGCCTTGAACACTGAAGCTTTCTTT. Protein product: CASALNTEAFF.

This rearrangement joins TRBV28 to TRBJ2-1; D not certain. This CDR3 has 13 amino acids. Germline CDR1 reads MDHEN; CDR2 reads SYDVKM. V dropped 6 bases and J dropped 5 bases, with 11 bases sitting between them. CDR3 nucleotides: TGTGCCAGCAGCAGTCCTGGCGACAATGAGCAGTTCTTC. Residues: CASSSPGDNEQFF.